A selection of T cell receptor beta chains follows, all from one sample in a study of T cell responses to AZD1222 COVID-19 vaccine. The assay was immunoSEQ multiplex PCR, and TCRdb's table has in-frame clones only and misses some. The table has about 120,000 clones, around 85% seen once. Sequencing was performed on peripheral blood, taken on day 0 of MenACWY control vaccination. These receptors were obtained from an adult in good health. The CDR3 runs from the conserved cysteine through the conserved F or W. D genes are given only for firm matches. Size tells how often a clone was seen (once, few, many) or the class of an expanded clone, and some rows leave it out.

J gene,D gene,clone size,V gene,CDR3 protein,CDR3 DNA
TRBJ1-6,-,-,TRBV19,CASSIRTAGNSPLHF,TGTGCCAGTAGTATCCGGACCGCGGGTAATTCACCCCTCCACTTT
TRBJ2-5,-,-,TRBV4-3,CASSQVYMSETQYF,TGCGCCAGCAGCCAAGTGTATATGTCGGAGACCCAGTACTTC
TRBJ1-6,-,once,TRBV28,CASSSGTVASPLHF,TGTGCCAGCAGTTCGGGGACGGTCGCTTCACCCCTCCACTTT
TRBJ1-2,-,-,TRBV5-4,CASSSTENGYTF,TGTGCCAGCAGCTCCACGGAGAACGGCTACACCTTC
TRBJ2-2,-,-,TRBV24-1,CATQAANTGELFF,TGTGCCACCCAGGCCGCGAACACCGGGGAGCTGTTTTTT
TRBJ2-5,-,few,TRBV7-2,CASSLDLAAETQYF,TGTGCCAGCAGCTTAGACCTAGCCGCAGAGACCCAGTACTTC
TRBJ1-2,-,-,TRBV5-4,CASSPGGDGYGYTF,TGTGCCAGCAGCCCCGGGGGGGATGGCTATGGCTACACCTTC
TRBJ1-1,-,-,TRBV9,CASSVDNTVNTEAFF,TGTGCCAGCAGCGTAGATAACACCGTGAACACTGAAGCTTTCTTT
TRBJ2-3,-,-,TRBV28,CASSLYRTQYF,TGTGCCAGCAGTTTGTATCGGACGCAGTATTTT
TRBJ1-5,-,-,TRBV5-1,CASSLGSSSNQPQHF,TGCGCCAGCAGCTTGGGATCTAGTAGCAATCAGCCCCAGCATTTT
TRBJ1-2,-,-,TRBV4-1,CASSQVLRGSYGYTF,TGCGCCAGCAGCCAAGTTTTGAGAGGCAGCTATGGCTACACCTTC
TRBJ2-3,-,-,TRBV7-9,CASSLGGAYTDTQYF,TGTGCCAGCAGCTTAGGCGGGGCTTACACAGATACGCAGTATTTT
TRBJ2-1,TRBD1,-,TRBV7-3,CASSLSGTGSDNEQFF,TGTGCCAGCAGCTTAAGTGGGACAGGGTCCGACAATGAGCAGTTCTTC
TRBJ1-4,TRBD1,-,TRBV5-4,CASSLRQGITNEKLFF,TGTGCCAGCAGCTTGAGACAGGGCATCACTAATGAAAAACTGTTTTTT
TRBJ1-3,-,-,TRBV4-1,CASSQDEGDGNTIYF,TGCGCCAGCAGCCAAGATGAGGGAGACGGGAACACCATATATTTT
TRBJ2-5,-,-,TRBV5-1,CASSSTPDSPLLGTQYF,TGCGCCAGCAGCTCTACCCCGGACAGCCCTCTCCTCGGGACCCAGTACTTC
TRBJ2-7,TRBD2,-,TRBV18,CASSPPNYSGDEQYF,TGTGCCAGCTCACCACCTAATTACAGCGGGGACGAGCAGTACTTC
TRBJ2-7,-,-,TRBV10-3,CAISERGRSFEQYF,TGTGCCATCAGTGAGCGGGGACGGTCCTTCGAGCAGTACTTC
TRBJ1-6,-,-,TRBV6-4,CASSPGVGSPLHF,TGTGCCAGCAGTCCAGGGGTCGGTTCACCCCTCCACTTT
TRBJ1-2,-,-,TRBV28,CASSRFRGTSYGYTF,TGTGCCAGCAGTCGCTTCCGGGGGACTTCCTATGGCTACACCTTC
TRBJ2-2,-,-,TRBV2,CASSGQGLNTGELFF,TGTGCCAGCAGTGGGCAGGGGTTGAACACCGGGGAGCTGTTTTTT
TRBJ1-2,-,-,TRBV20-1,CSGGSNYGYTF,TGCAGTGGGGGGAGTAACTATGGCTACACCTTC
TRBJ1-4,-,-,TRBV18,CASSSALDEKLFF,TGTGCCAGCTCCTCAGCCCTCGACGAAAAACTGTTTTTT
TRBJ2-1,-,-,TRBV4-1,CASSQGFNEQFF,TGCGCCAGCAGCCAAGGGTTTAATGAGCAGTTCTTC
TRBJ1-6,-,-,TRBV11-2,CASSLVRDTTGAYNSPLHF,TGTGCCAGCAGCTTAGTTAGGGACACAACGGGGGCCTATAATTCACCCCTCCACTTT
TRBJ1-6,-,-,TRBV6-2/TRBV6-3,CASGRGYNSPLHF,TGTGCCAGCGGCCGAGGGTATAATTCACCCCTCCACTTT
TRBJ1-2,TRBD1,-,TRBV9,CASSVAPGGNIYGYTF,TGTGCCAGCAGCGTAGCTCCAGGGGGCAATATCTATGGCTACACCTTC
TRBJ1-4,TRBD1,-,TRBV2,CASSEGGTGGEKLFF,TGTGCCAGCAGTGAAGGAGGGACAGGGGGTGAAAAACTGTTTTTT
TRBJ1-1,-,-,TRBV20-1,CSVKRGTEAFF,TGCAGTGTCAAGAGGGGGACTGAAGCTTTCTTT
TRBJ2-3,-,-,TRBV5-4,CASSLGGHSSTDTQYF,TGTGCCAGCAGCTTGGGGGGACATTCTAGCACAGATACGCAGTATTTT
TRBJ1-5,TRBD1,-,TRBV7-6,CASSSLTGVGQPQHF,TGTGCCAGCAGCTCCCTAACAGGGGTAGGTCAGCCCCAGCATTTT
TRBJ2-5,TRBD2,-,TRBV5-4,CASSLGLAGGIRETQYF,TGTGCCAGCAGCTTGGGACTCGCGGGGGGGATTAGGGAGACCCAGTACTTC
TRBJ1-2,-,few,TRBV7-9,CASSLNSGGDYGYTF,TGTGCCAGCAGCTTAAATTCGGGGGGCGACTATGGCTACACCTTC
TRBJ2-1,TRBD1,-,TRBV28,CASSFRTGTSDEQFF,TGTGCCAGCAGTTTCAGGACAGGGACGAGCGATGAGCAGTTCTTC
TRBJ1-1,-,-,TRBV7-9,CASSLLSEAFF,TGTGCCAGCAGCTTACTGTCTGAAGCTTTCTTT
TRBJ1-1,-,once,TRBV5-5,CASSPAVTNTEAFF,TGTGCCAGCAGCCCGGCAGTGACAAACACTGAAGCTTTCTTT
TRBJ1-2,-,-,TRBV3-1/TRBV3-2,CASSQGARVYGYTF,TGTGCCAGCAGCCAGGGGGCGCGGGTCTATGGCTACACCTTC